The 30 T cell receptor beta chains below were found in one sample sequenced in a study of blood T cell repertoires in COVID-19 (dated by TCRdb to 2020 to 2021). Library generation was performed with the immunoSEQ multiplex PCR assay. In TCRdb, the immuneACCESS table is reduced to in-frame sequences with V and J assigned. These tables do not hold every clone; where another copy was compared, an unresolved V gene accounts for under half, and the others remain unexplained. In this sample the table shows about 230,000 clones, over 70% of which occur a single time. Roughly 27% of the sample is taken by the ten largest. The sample taken for sequencing was peripheral blood. The source of these receptors is a man in his forties with acute or convalescent COVID-19.

The V call is TRBV20-1, the J call TRBJ2-7, with a weak D call TRBD1 (6 bases). The V and J ends lost 3 bases and 6 bases respectively, with 21 bases between them. The CDR3 runs 15 residues. Germline CDR1 DFQATT, CDR2 SNEGSKA (reference sequence). The CDR3 DNA reads as TGCAGTGCTAGTGTACCCAGGGGCGGAGTGGGCGAGCAGTACTTC. It codes for CSASVPRGGVGEQYF.

The rearrangement uses TRBV2 and TRBJ2-4; 7 positions agree with TRBD1. Germline values: CDR1 SNHLY, CDR2 FYNNEI. The CDR3 loop spans 16 amino acids. Germline trimming cut 3 bases from V and 0 bases from J; bases unmatched to any gene: 5. For the CDR3, the DNA is TGTGCCAGCAGTGAGGGACAGACGATAGCCAAAAACATTCAGTACTTC. Residues: CASSEGQTIAKNIQYF.

The gene calls are TRBV6-2 or TRBV6-3 and TRBJ2-7; 11 positions match TRBD1. With V trimmed by 5 bases and J by 0 bases, 12 bases remained unmatched. There are 18 residues in the CDR3. Germline V gene lookup returns CDR1 MNHEY and CDR2 SVGEGT. CDR3 region: CASSGLDRGPSYSYEQYF. The CDR3 DNA sequence: TGTGCCAGCAGTGGCCTGGACAGGGGGCCATCATACTCCTACGAGCAGTACTTC.

This chain links TRBV19 with TRBJ1-5; possible D gene TRBD1, 5 bases. V was shortened by 3 bases and J by 8 bases, with 14 bases between the two germline ends. CDR3 size: 14 residues. Germline V gene sequence: CDR1 LNHDA, CDR2 SQIVND (reference sequence). As DNA, the CDR3 is TGTGCCAGTAGTATCGGAGGAGGGGATGAGCCCCAGCATTTT. This codes for CASSIGGGDEPQHF.

The chain links TRBV6-1 to TRBJ1-5; D not certain. CDR1 and CDR2 (germline): MNHNS, SASEGT. The length of the CDR3 is 14 residues. V shed 1 base and J shed 5 bases, with 9 bases lying between them. The CDR3, as DNA: TGTGCCAGCAGTGAAGTCCGGTTGCATCAGCCCCAGCATTTT. It encodes CASSEVRLHQPQHF.

The chain employs TRBV18 and TRBJ2-7; tentative D call: TRBD2 (5 bases). The CDR3 is 14 amino acids. Germline CDR1 KGHSH, CDR2 LQKENI. Trimming pared 3 bases from V and 0 bases from J, leaving 9 bases between. In DNA, the CDR3 is TGTGCCAGCTCACCCACCGGGAACTCCTACGAGCAGTACTTC. Translated, it gives CASSPTGNSYEQYF.

V is TRBV29-1 and J is TRBJ1-5; tentative D call: TRBD1 (5 bases). This CDR3 has 15 amino acids. Germline V CDR1 and CDR2: SQVTM, ANQGSEA. The V end lost 4 bases, the J end lost 7 bases, and 20 bases lay between the germline ends. As DNA, the CDR3 is TGCAGCGTTGGGGACCTCCCTTCAGCGGGCCAGCCCCAGCATTTT. As protein: CSVGDLPSAGQPQHF.

This chain uses TRBV30 with TRBJ1-5, with D possibly matching TRBD1 (5 bases). The CDR3 loop spans 15 amino acids. Germline V gene sequence: CDR1 GTSNPN, CDR2 SVGIG (reference sequence). The V gene lost 1 base and the J gene lost 3 bases, with 13 bases spanning the gap. The CDR3: CAWSASRAPNQPQHF. The CDR3 DNA reads as TGTGCCTGGAGTGCCTCCAGGGCTCCCAATCAGCCCCAGCATTTT. Combining the CDR3 with reference TRBV30 and TRBJ1-5 gives the whole variable domain SQTIHQWPATLVQPVGSPLSLECTVEGTSNPNLYWYRQAAGRGLQLLFYSVGIGQISSEVPQNLSASRPQDRQFILSSKKLLLSDSGFYLCAWSASRAPNQPQHFGDGTRLSIL.

The V call is TRBV6-2 or TRBV6-3, the J call TRBJ1-5; 10 positions agree with TRBD1. The CDR3 is 14 amino acids. Germline CDR1 and CDR2: MNHEY and SVGEGT. V lost 4 bases to trimming and J lost 6 bases; unmatched junction nucleotides: 3. The CDR3 coding sequence is TGTGCCAGCAGTTTTAGACAGGGGGCTCAGCCCCAGCATTTT. Its protein product is CASSFRQGAQPQHF.

This sequence joins TRBV3-1 (or the pseudogene TRBV3-2) and TRBJ1-4; D not certain. The CDR3 extends over 14 amino acids. CDR1 and CDR2 from the germline V gene are LGHDT and YNNKEL (reference sequence). The V end was cut by 3 bases, the J end by 3 bases, with 8 bases between. DNA for the CDR3: TGTGCCAGCAGCCAGGGCCGATCTAATGAAAAACTGTTTTTT. It specifies CASSQGRSNEKLFF.

The J gene is TRBJ2-3, the V gene TRBV7-8; D gene unclear. The germline gives CDR1 SGHVS, CDR2 FQNEAQ. The CDR3 sequence is 14 residues long. V shed 2 bases and J shed 2 bases, with 8 bases lying between them. The CDR3 loop is CASSLQQLTDTQYF. DNA of the CDR3: TGTGCCAGCAGCTTACAACAGCTCACAGATACGCAGTATTTT. Together with reference TRBV7-8 and TRBJ2-3, the CDR3 gives the full variable domain: GAGVSQSPRYKVAKRGQDVALRCDPISGHVSLFWYQQALGQGPEFLTYFQNEAQLDKSGLPSDRFFAERPEGSVSTLKIQRTQQEDSAVYLCASSLQQLTDTQYFGPGTRLTVL.

The genes are TRBV6-6 and TRBJ1-2; D is ambiguous. Germline V lookup: CDR1 MNHNY, CDR2 SVGAGI (reference sequence). The CDR3 is 11 amino acids. Trimming pared 9 bases from V and 4 bases from J, leaving 9 bases between. The CDR3 region is CASSDSYGYTF. The CDR3 bases are TGTGCCAGTTCAGATTCCTATGGCTACACCTTC.

The chain carries TRBV11-2 and TRBJ2-5; D is unclear. This CDR3 is built from 11 residues. Trimming stripped 5 bases from V and 1 base from J, with 2 bases between. CDR1 is SGHAT and CDR2 is FQNNGV in the germline V gene. As DNA, the CDR3 is TGTGCCAGCAGCCTCCAAGAGACCCAGTACTTC. Residues: CASSLQETQYF.

This clone was detected only a few times. The V call is TRBV27, the J call TRBJ2-3, with 7 nucleotides matching TRBD2. The CDR3 spans 20 residues. From germline, CDR1 is MNHEY and CDR2 SMNVEV (reference sequence). V was clipped by 4 bases and J by 5 bases; unmatched bases: 24. The CDR3 sequence: CASSSRTSLRKIGEIDTQYF. CDR3 bases: TGTGCCAGCAGTTCGAGGACTAGTTTAAGGAAAATTGGGGAGATAGATACGCAGTATTTT.

The chain combines TRBV3-1 (or the pseudogene TRBV3-2) with TRBJ1-2; 8 bases map to TRBD1. Germline lookup yields CDR1 LGHDT and CDR2 YNNKEL (reference sequence). V lost 4 bases to trimming and J lost 7 bases; unmatched junction nucleotides: 8. The CDR3 is 14 amino acids. CDR3 nucleotides: TGTGCCAGCAGCCCACTGGACAGGGCAGGTGGCTACACCTTC. Its protein product is CASSPLDRAGGYTF.

V gene TRBV2 combines with J gene TRBJ2-2, with 8 bases identical to TRBD1. V lost 5 bases to trimming and J lost 5 bases; unmatched junction nucleotides: 7. This CDR3 has 15 amino acids. CDR1 SNHLY and CDR2 FYNNEI come from the germline V gene. CDR3 bases: TGTGCCAGCAGTTGGACAGGGAAGATTACCGGGGAGCTGTTTTTT. Translation: CASSWTGKITGELFF.

The chain links TRBV4-1 to TRBJ2-7, with D maybe TRBD1 (6 bases). The CDR3 runs to 15 residues. Germline CDR1 and CDR2: MGHRA and YSYEKL. The V end lost 4 bases, the J end lost 7 bases, and 20 bases lay between the germline ends. In DNA form, the CDR3 reads TGCGCCAGCAGCCCTACTGACAGGCTTGGTTGGGAGCAGTACTTC. This encodes CASSPTDRLGWEQYF.

A few counts support this clone. The gene calls are TRBV7-8 and TRBJ1-3; no firm D call. V dropped 0 bases and J dropped 4 bases, with 10 bases sitting between them. CDR1 is SGHVS, CDR2 FQNEAQ, per germline. This CDR3 contains 15 residues. The CDR3 DNA is TGTGCCAGCAGCTTAGCCAAGACAACCGGAAACACCATATATTTT. As protein: CASSLAKTTGNTIYF.

The chain links TRBV15 to TRBJ1-5, with D uncertain. Trimming shortened V by 0 bases and J by 3 bases, and 12 bases separated the two germline ends. Germline V lookup: CDR1 LNHNV, CDR2 YYDKDF (reference sequence). This CDR3 is 16 amino acids long. The CDR3 loop reads CATSRDTATLNQPQHF. DNA for the CDR3: TGTGCCACCAGCAGAGACACAGCTACCCTCAATCAGCCCCAGCATTTT.

The V gene is TRBV6-6, the J gene TRBJ1-6, with 9 bases that match TRBD1. The V gene's germline CDR1 is MNHNY and CDR2 SVGAGI (reference sequence). CDR3 length equals 16 residues. The junction had 9 bases not matched to a gene; V was cut back by 2 bases and J by 10 bases. CDR3 amino acids: CASSYPGQGRGSPLHF. Here the CDR3 DNA reads TGTGCCAGCAGTTACCCAGGACAGGGGCGAGGGTCACCCCTCCACTTT.

The chain couples TRBV5-1 to TRBJ1-2; maybe TRBD1 (5 bases). Germline assignment: CDR1 SGHRS and CDR2 YFSETQ. The CDR3 totals 15 residues. Between the trimmed V and J ends, which lost 2 bases and 0 bases, there was a span of 11 bases. The CDR3, as DNA: TGCGCCAGCAGCTTTGGCCAGACAGCTAACTATGGCTACACCTTC. This translates into CASSFGQTANYGYTF. Supplemented by reference TRBV5-1 and TRBJ1-2, the full variable domain reads KAGVTQTPRYLIKTRGQQVTLSCSPISGHRSVSWYQQTPGQGLQFLFEYFSETQRNKGNFPGRFSGRQFSNSRSEMNVSTLELGDSALYLCASSFGQTANYGYTFGSGTRLTVV.

V usage is TRBV10-3 and J usage is TRBJ2-6; the D gene is possibly TRBD1 (6 bases). Germline V CDR1 and CDR2: ENHRY, SYGVKD. This CDR3 has 15 amino acids. V gave up 5 bases and J gave up 3 bases, with 11 bases separating them. The CDR3 sequence: CAISQTGSGANVLTF. The DNA of the CDR3 is TGTGCCATCAGTCAGACAGGAAGTGGGGCCAACGTCCTGACTTTC.

The chain recombines TRBV12-3 or TRBV12-4 with TRBJ1-5; no clear D. V shed 4 bases and J shed 3 bases, with 7 bases lying between them. The length of the CDR3 is 13 residues. CDR3 loop: CASSSSSNQPQHF. CDR3 bases: TGTGCCAGCAGTTCGAGCTCCAATCAGCCCCAGCATTTT.

The J gene is TRBJ2-1, the V gene TRBV5-4; TRBD2 agrees at 8 bases. V was pared by 0 bases and J by 8 bases, with 7 bases of the junction left unmatched. The CDR3 is made up of 15 amino acids. Germline V CDR1 and CDR2: SGHNT, YYREEE (reference sequence). This CDR3 is CASSLAGGPTYEQFF. CDR3 nucleotides: TGTGCCAGCAGCTTGGCGGGAGGGCCAACGTATGAGCAGTTCTTC.

The rearrangement uses TRBV6-5 and TRBJ2-7; tentative D call: TRBD1 (6 bases). The V gene's germline CDR1 is MNHEY and CDR2 SVGAGI. Deletions cut 5 bases from V and 3 bases from J, with 14 bases between. The length of the CDR3 is 14 residues. CDR3 region: CASSRDTEGYEQYF. CDR3 sequence (DNA): TGTGCCAGCAGTAGGGACACTGAGGGCTACGAGCAGTACTTC.

V usage is TRBV2 and J usage is TRBJ2-7; 7 bases fit TRBD1. Germline-derived CDR1 and CDR2 are SNHLY and FYNNEI. The CDR3 sequence is 13 residues long. Trimming took 4 bases from V and 2 from J; bases not matched to a gene: 2. CDR3 sequence: CASSADRPYEQYF. The CDR3 DNA follows: TGTGCCAGCAGTGCGGACAGGCCCTACGAGCAGTACTTC.

The chain combines TRBV19 with TRBJ2-7; 16 nucleotides line up with TRBD2. CDR3 length equals 16 residues. With V trimmed by 5 bases and J by 8 bases, 9 bases remained unmatched. Germline CDR1 and CDR2: LNHDA and SQIVND (reference sequence). Written as DNA, the CDR3 is TGTGCCAGTAGTTCGGGACTAGCGGGAGGGCCTACGAAGCAGTACTTC. Amino acids: CASSSGLAGGPTKQYF.

This chain links TRBV24-1 with TRBJ2-1; D is possibly TRBD1 (6 bases). V lost 0 bases and J lost 7, with 15 bases in between. The length of the CDR3 is 16 residues. CDR1 is KGHDR, CDR2 SFDVKD, per germline. CDR3 nucleotide sequence: TGTGCCACCAGTGATTTGAAACAGGGATTGGGAAATGAGCAGTTCTTC. Residues: CATSDLKQGLGNEQFF.

The chain's CDR3 is CASTRGENTEAFF. DNA of the CDR3: TGTGCCAGCACCCGGGGAGAGAACACTGAAGCTTTCTTT. The chain combines TRBV12-3 or TRBV12-4 with TRBJ1-1; D remains ambiguous. V was trimmed by 7 bases and J by 1 base, leaving 10 bases between them. This CDR3 is built from 13 residues.

This chain connects TRBV14 to TRBJ1-1, with TRBD1 as a possible D gene (6 bases). The length of the CDR3 is 16 residues. Trimming pared 1 base from V and 1 base from J, leaving 13 bases between. CDR1 is SGHDN, CDR2 FVKESK, per germline. CDR3 residues: CASSQVVGRGNTEAFF. The CDR3 coding sequence is TGTGCCAGCAGCCAAGTCGTCGGCAGGGGGAACACTGAAGCTTTCTTT.